The source of this T cell receptor beta chain is a study of cytomegalovirus exposure and HLA in healthy donors. Study-wide findings and caveats: Most TCR sequences were uncommon, yet certain public TCRs appeared in many donors. Exclusion as indistinguishable affected some V segments, including TRBV6-2 and TRBV6-3. Further analysis was carried out later, and it showed several of the most significant clusters appearing linked to common viral pathogens. With later analysis, a missense DCLRE1C variant became linked to TCR beta V- and J-gene trimming.

With 60 Vbeta and 13 Jbeta primers, the PCR was carried out. The method was immunoSEQ multiplex PCR; TCRdb's version includes in-frame clones alone and lacks a portion of them. This sample has approximately 100,000 clones, with around 72% found just once. This clone was recorded only once. No antigen is known for it. Germline V lookup: CDR1 SGHAT, CDR2 FQNNGV. CDR3 size: 14 residues. The V and J ends lost 5 bases and 7 bases respectively, with 17 bases between them. The chain joins TRBV11-2 to TRBJ1-2, with D possibly TRBD1 on 6 matching bases. This receptor was taken from a man aged 18 to 29 in good health and CMV-seropositive. The source material was PBMCs. The CDR3 is CASSPKIQGSGYTF. The DNA for the CDR3 is TGTGCCAGCAGCCCCAAAATCCAGGGGAGTGGCTACACCTTC.